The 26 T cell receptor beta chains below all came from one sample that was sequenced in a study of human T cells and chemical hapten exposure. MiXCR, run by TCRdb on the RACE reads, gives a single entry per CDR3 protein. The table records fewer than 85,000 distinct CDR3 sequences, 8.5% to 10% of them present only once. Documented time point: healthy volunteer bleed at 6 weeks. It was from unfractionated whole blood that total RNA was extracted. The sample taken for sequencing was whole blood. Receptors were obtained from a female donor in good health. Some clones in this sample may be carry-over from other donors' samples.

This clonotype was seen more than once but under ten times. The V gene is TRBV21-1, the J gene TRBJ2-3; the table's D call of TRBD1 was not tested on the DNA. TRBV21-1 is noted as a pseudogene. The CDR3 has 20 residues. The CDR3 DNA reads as TGTGCCAGCAGCAAAGTTGTTTGTGTATCGGGACAGGGCCTCACAGATACGCAGTATTTT. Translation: CASSKVVCVSGQGLTDTQYF.

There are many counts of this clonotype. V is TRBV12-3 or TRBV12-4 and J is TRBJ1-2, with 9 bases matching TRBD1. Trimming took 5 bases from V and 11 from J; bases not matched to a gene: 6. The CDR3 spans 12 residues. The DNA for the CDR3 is TGTGCCAGCAGTGGGACAGGGCGATCTTACACCTTC. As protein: CASSGTGRSYTF.

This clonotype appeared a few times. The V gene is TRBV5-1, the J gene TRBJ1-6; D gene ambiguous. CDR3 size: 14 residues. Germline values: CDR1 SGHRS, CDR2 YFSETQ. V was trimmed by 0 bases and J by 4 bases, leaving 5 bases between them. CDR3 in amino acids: CASSLDRYNSPLHF. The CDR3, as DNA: TGCGCCAGCAGCTTGGATAGGTATAATTCACCCCTCCACTTT.

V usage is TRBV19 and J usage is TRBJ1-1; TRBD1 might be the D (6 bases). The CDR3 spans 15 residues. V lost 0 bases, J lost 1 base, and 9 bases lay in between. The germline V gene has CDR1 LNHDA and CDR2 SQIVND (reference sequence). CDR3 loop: CASSIETGRNTEAFF. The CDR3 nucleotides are TGTGCCAGTAGTATAGAGACAGGAAGGAACACTGAAGCTTTCTTT.

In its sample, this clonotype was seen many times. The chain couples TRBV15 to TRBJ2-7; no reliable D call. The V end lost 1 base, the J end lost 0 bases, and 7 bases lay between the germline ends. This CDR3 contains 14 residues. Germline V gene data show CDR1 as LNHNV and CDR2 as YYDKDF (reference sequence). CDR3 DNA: TGTGCCACCAGCAGAGTGGCCAGCTCCTACGAGCAGTACTTC. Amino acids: CATSRVASSYEQYF.

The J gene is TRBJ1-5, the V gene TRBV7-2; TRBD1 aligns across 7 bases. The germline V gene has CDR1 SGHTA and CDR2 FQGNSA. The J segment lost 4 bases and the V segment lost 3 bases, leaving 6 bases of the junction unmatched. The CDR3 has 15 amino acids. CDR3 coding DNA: TGTGCCAGCAGCTTCACAGGGGTATCAAATCAGCCCCAGCATTTT. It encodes CASSFTGVSNQPQHF.

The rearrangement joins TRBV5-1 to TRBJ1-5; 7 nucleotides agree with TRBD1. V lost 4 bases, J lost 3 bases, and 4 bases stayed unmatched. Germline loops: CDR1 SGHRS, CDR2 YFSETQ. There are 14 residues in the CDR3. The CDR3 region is CASSQGQINQPQHF. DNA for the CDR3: TGCGCCAGCAGCCAGGGACAGATCAATCAGCCCCAGCATTTT.

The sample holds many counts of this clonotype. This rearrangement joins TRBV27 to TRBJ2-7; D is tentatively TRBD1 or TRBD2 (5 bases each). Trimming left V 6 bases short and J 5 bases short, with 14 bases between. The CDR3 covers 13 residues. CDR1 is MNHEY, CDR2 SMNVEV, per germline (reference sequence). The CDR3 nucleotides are TGTGCCAGCAGCCAACTTCCGGGGCACGAGCAGTACTTC. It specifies CASSQLPGHEQYF.

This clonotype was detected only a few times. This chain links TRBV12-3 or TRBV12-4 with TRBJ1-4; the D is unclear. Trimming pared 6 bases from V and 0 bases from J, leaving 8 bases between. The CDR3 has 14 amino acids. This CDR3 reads CASSLQSTNEKLFF. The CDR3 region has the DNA TGTGCCAGCAGCCTACAGTCAACTAATGAAAAACTGTTTTTT.

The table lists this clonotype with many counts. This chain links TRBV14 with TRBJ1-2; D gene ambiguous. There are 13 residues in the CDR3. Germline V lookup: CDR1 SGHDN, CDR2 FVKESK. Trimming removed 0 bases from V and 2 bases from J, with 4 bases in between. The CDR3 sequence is CASSQEWNYGYTF. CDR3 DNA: TGTGCCAGCAGCCAAGAGTGGAACTATGGCTACACCTTC.

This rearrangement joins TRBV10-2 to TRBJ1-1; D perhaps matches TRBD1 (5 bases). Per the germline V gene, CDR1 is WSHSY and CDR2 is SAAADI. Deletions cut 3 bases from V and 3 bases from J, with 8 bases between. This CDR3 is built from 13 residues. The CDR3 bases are TGCGCCAGCAGTGATCAGGGACACACTGAAGCTTTCTTT. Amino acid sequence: CASSDQGHTEAFF.

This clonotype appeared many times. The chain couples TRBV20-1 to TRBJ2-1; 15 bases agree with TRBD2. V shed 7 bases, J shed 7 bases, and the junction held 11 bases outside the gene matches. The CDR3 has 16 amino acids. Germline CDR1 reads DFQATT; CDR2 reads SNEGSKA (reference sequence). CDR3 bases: TGCAGTGTCAGACGGACTAGCGGGGGGGCCATTAATGAGCAGTTCTTC. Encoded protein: CSVRRTSGGAINEQFF.

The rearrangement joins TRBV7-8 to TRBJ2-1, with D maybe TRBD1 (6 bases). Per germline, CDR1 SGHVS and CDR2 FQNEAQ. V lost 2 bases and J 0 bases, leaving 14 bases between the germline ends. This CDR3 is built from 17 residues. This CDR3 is CASSLYEGTSSYNEQFF. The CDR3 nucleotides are TGTGCCAGCAGCTTATATGAGGGGACAAGCTCCTACAATGAGCAGTTCTTC.

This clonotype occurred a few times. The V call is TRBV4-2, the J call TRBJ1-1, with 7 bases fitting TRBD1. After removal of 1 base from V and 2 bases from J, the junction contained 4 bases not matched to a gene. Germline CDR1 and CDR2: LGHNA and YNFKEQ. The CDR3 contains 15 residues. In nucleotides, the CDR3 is TGTGCCAGCAGCCAAGGAAGGGGGCTTAACACTGAAGCTTTCTTT. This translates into CASSQGRGLNTEAFF.

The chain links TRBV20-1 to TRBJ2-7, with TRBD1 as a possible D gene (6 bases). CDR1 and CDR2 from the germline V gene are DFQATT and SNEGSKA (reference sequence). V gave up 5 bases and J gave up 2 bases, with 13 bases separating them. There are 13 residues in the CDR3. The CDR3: CSARDTITYEQYF. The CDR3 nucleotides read TGCAGTGCTCGGGACACTATAACCTACGAGCAGTACTTC.

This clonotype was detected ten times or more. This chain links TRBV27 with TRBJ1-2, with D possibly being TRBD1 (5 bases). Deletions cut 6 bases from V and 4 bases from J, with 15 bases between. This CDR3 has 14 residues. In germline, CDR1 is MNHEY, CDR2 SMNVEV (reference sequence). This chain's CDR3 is CASSLQGLSYGYTF. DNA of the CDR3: TGTGCCAGCAGCCTTCAGGGACTGAGCTATGGCTACACCTTC.

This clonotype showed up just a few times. The CDR3 reads CASSYRRGTLHEQYF. For the CDR3, the DNA is TGTGCCAGCAGTTACCGGCGGGGGACGCTCCACGAGCAGTACTTC. This chain joins TRBV6-2 or TRBV6-3 and TRBJ2-7, with TRBD2 matching 7 bases. With 2 bases clipped from V and 5 bases from J, the junction kept 9 bases outside the gene matches. CDR1 is MNHEY, CDR2 SVGEGT, per germline. The CDR3 covers 15 residues.

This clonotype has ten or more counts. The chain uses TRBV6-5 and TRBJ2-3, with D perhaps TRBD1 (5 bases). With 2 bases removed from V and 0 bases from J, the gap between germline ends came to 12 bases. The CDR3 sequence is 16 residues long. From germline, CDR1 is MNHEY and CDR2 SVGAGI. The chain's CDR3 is CASSYTSRQSTDTQYF. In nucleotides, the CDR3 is TGTGCCAGCAGTTACACATCTCGACAGAGCACAGATACGCAGTATTTT.

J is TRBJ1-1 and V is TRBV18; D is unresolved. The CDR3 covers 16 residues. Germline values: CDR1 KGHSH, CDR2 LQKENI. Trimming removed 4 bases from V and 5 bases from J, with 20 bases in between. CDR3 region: CASSRYLGEGRTEAFF. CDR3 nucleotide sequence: TGTGCCAGCTCACGATACTTGGGCGAGGGTCGGACTGAAGCTTTCTTT. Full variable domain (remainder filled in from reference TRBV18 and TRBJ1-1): NAGVMQNPRHLVRRRGQEARLRCSPMKGHSHVYWYRQLPEEGLKFMVYLQKENIIDESGMPKERFSAEFPKEGPSILRIQQVVRGDSAAYFCASSRYLGEGRTEAFFGQGTRLTVV.

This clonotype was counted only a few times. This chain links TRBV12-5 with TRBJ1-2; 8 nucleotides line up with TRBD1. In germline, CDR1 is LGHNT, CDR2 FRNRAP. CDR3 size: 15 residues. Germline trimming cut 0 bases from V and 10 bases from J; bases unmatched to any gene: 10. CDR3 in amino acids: CASGLVPRTGTNYTF. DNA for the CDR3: TGTGCTAGTGGTTTGGTTCCCCGGACAGGGACGAACTACACCTTC.

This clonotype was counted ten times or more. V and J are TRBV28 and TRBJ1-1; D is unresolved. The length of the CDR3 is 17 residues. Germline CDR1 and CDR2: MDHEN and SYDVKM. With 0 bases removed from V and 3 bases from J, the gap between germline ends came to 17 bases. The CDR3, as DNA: TGTGCCAGCAGTTTATGGGGCCAATATAGACCAGACACTGAAGCTTTCTTT. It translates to CASSLWGQYRPDTEAFF.

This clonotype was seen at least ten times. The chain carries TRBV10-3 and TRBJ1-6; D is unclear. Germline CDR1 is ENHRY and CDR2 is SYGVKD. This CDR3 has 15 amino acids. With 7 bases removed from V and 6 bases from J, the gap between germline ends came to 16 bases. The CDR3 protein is CAIITASGFNSPLHF. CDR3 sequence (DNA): TGTGCCATCATCACGGCGTCCGGTTTTAATTCACCCCTCCACTTT.

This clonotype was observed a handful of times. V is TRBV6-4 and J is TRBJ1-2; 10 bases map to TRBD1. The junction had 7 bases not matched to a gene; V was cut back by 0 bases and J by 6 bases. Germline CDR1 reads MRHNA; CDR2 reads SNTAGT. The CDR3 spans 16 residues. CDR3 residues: CASSDSPGQGSDGYTF. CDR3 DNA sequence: TGTGCCAGCAGTGACTCCCCGGGACAGGGGTCCGATGGCTACACCTTC.

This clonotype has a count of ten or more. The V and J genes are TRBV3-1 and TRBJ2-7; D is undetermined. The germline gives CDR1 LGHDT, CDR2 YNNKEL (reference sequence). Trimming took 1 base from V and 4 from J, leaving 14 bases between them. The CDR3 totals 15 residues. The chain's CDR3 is CASSQGWDSAYEQYF. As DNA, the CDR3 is TGTGCCAGCAGCCAAGGATGGGATTCTGCGTACGAGCAGTACTTC.

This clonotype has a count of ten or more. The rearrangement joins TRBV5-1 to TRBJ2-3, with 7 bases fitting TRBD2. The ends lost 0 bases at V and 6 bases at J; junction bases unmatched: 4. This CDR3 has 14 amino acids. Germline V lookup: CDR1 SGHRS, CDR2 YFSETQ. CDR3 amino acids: CASSLGTRLDTQYF. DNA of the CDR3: TGCGCCAGCAGCTTGGGGACTAGATTGGATACGCAGTATTTT.

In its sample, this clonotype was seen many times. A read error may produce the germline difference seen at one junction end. The CDR3 spells CASSPGDSWSKVF. In nucleotides, the CDR3 is TGTGCCAGCAGCCCTGGGGACAGTTGGAGTAAGGTTTTT. This chain joins TRBV3-1 and TRBJ2-2; 7 bases align to TRBD1. The CDR3 sequence is 13 residues long. Germline CDR1 LGHDT, CDR2 YNNKEL (reference sequence).